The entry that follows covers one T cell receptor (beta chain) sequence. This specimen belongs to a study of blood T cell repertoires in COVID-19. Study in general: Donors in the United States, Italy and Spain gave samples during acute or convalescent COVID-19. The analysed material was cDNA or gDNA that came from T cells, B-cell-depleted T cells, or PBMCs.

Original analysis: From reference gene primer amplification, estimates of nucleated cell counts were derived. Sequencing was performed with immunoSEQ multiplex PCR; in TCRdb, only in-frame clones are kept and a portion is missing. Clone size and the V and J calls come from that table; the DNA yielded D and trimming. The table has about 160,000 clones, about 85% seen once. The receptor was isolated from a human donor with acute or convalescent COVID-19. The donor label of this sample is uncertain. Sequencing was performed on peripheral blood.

CDR3 sequence reads: CASSRLNEKLFF. The CDR3 nucleotides read TGTGCCAGTAGTAGGCTTAATGAAAAACTGTTTTTT. The V and J genes are TRBV19 and TRBJ1-4; D is uncertain. CDR1 LNHDA and CDR2 SQIVND come from the germline V gene (reference sequence). The ends were cut back, 4 bases at V and 4 bases at J, with 4 bases in the middle. This CDR3 spans 12 amino acids.